The entry that follows covers one TCR beta chain sequence. Random hexamers were used to reverse transcribe the RNA input (about 0.5 to 1 ug). TCRdb analysed the immunoSEQ multiplex PCR reads with MiXCR anew, one entry per CDR3 protein. The sample has 90,000 to 150,000 distinct CDR3 sequences, around 95% seen once; the top ten hold more than 0.09%. V lost 1 base to trimming and J lost 11 bases, with 20 bases between them. This CDR3 has 16 residues. The V gene's germline CDR1 is MGHDK and CDR2 SYGVNS. These data are taken from a study of CD8 T cells in Susac syndrome. Sequencing was carried out using CD4+ T cells from PBMCs. The chain carries TRBV25-1 and TRBJ1-4; perhaps TRBD1 as D (6 bases). This TCR was recovered from a human donor in good health. CDR3 sequence (DNA): TGTGCCAGCAGTGAATCCGCAGCAGGGGCTGAAATGAAACTGTTTTTT. This codes for CASSESAAGAEMKLFF.